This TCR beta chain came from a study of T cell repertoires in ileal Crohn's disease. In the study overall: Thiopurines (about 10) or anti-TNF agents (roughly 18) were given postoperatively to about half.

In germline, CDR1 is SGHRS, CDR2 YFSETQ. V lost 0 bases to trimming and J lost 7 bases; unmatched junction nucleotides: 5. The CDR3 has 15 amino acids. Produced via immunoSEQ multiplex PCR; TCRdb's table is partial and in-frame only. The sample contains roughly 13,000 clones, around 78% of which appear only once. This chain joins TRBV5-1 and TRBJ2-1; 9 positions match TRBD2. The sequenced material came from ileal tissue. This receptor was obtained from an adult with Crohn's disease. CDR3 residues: CASSLVAGGLNEQFF. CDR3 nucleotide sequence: TGCGCCAGCAGCTTGGTGGCGGGGGGGCTGAATGAGCAGTTCTTC.